These 17 T cell receptor beta chains were all obtained from the same sample, sequenced in a study of patients and donors after allogeneic stem cell transplantation. TCRdb used MiXCR to reprocess the RT-PCR reads, holding one entry per CDR3 protein. Seen here are about 150,000 distinct CDR3 sequences, over 35% observed once, and the top ten hold about 50%. Sequencing input: blood, either unsorted or a sorted T cell fraction (not recorded which). The receptors were gathered from a human donor who was either an allogeneic HSCT recipient or a stem cell or donor lymphocyte infusion donor (not recorded which). It is not recorded whose cells these are; they may come from a transplant donor.

This clonotype was counted only a few times. J is TRBJ1-2 and V is TRBV4-2, with 7 bases identical to TRBD1. The CDR3 has 17 amino acids. Germline V gene lookup returns CDR1 LGHNA and CDR2 YNFKEQ. With V trimmed by 0 bases and J by 8 bases, 15 bases remained unmatched. The CDR3 DNA reads as TGTGCCAGCAGCCAAGATATAGGGGGCGGCGGACTCGGGGGCTACACCTTC. Translated, it gives CASSQDIGGGGLGGYTF.

J is TRBJ2-2 and V is TRBV6-5; TRBD2 matches at 8 bases. CDR1 is MNHEY, CDR2 SVGAGI, per germline. The trim removed 2 bases at V and 2 bases at J, leaving 4 bases unmatched. The CDR3 has 16 residues. CDR3 sequence reads: CASSYTGTSNTGELFF. The CDR3 region has the DNA TGTGCCAGCAGTTACACCGGGACTAGTAACACCGGGGAGCTGTTTTTT.

The sample holds one count of this clonotype. The chain has TRBV21-1 and TRBJ2-7; the table's TRBD1 call for D was not verified on the DNA. TRBV21-1 is shown as a pseudogene. This CDR3 contains 11 residues. CDR3 nucleotides: TGTGCCAGCGGGGACACCTACGAGCAGTACTTC. Amino acid sequence: CASGDTYEQYF.

V usage is TRBV6-1 and J usage is TRBJ2-1, with a possible D match to TRBD1 (6 bases). CDR3 size: 13 residues. Trimming pared 7 bases from V and 5 bases from J, leaving 12 bases between. Germline V gene lookup returns CDR1 MNHNS and CDR2 SASEGT. The CDR3 DNA reads TGTGCCAGCAACCAACAGGGACACAATGAGCAGTTCTTC. Its translation is CASNQQGHNEQFF.

The rearrangement uses TRBV5-6 and TRBJ1-5, with D unclear. Germline values: CDR1 SGHDT, CDR2 YYEEEE. The CDR3 loop spans 16 amino acids. Deletions cut 0 bases from V and 2 bases from J, with 12 bases between. The CDR3 here is CASSLGPSMGNQPQHF. CDR3 bases: TGTGCCAGCAGCTTGGGCCCATCGATGGGCAATCAGCCCCAGCATTTT.

This chain uses TRBV6-4 with TRBJ1-2; the match to TRBD1 covers 10 bases. There are 14 residues in the CDR3. Germline V gives CDR1 MRHNA, CDR2 SNTAGT. V shed 4 bases, J shed 7 bases, and the junction held 6 bases outside the gene matches. CDR3 bases: TGTGCCAGCAGTGTCAAGACAGGGGGCCTTGGCTACACCTTC. Translating it yields CASSVKTGGLGYTF.

This CDR3 reads CASSVATAQEGKLFF. The CDR3 region has the DNA TGTGCCAGCAGCGTAGCTACGGCGCAAGAGGGAAAACTGTTTTTT. The rearrangement uses TRBV9 and TRBJ1-4; D call uncertain. Trimming left V 0 bases short and J 10 bases short, with 16 bases between. The germline CDR1 and CDR2 sequences are SGDLS and YYNGEE. The CDR3 is 15 residues long.

This clonotype came up once. V gene TRBV10-3 combines with J gene TRBJ2-1; TRBD2 matches at 7 bases. The CDR3 totals 14 residues. Germline V gene data show CDR1 as ENHRY and CDR2 as SYGVKD. V shed 1 base, J shed 7 bases, and the junction held 4 bases outside the gene matches. The CDR3 is CAISELGGKNEQFF. CDR3 in DNA: TGTGCCATCAGTGAGTTGGGGGGGAAGAATGAGCAGTTCTTC.

The chain joins TRBV12-3 or TRBV12-4 to TRBJ1-5; D ambiguous. The CDR3 length is 14 residues. The V end lost 8 bases, the J end lost 4 bases, and 15 bases lay between the germline ends. The CDR3 loop reads CASCLDGLNQPQHF. The DNA of the CDR3 is TGTGCCAGCTGCCTGGACGGATTAAATCAGCCCCAGCATTTT.

This chain uses TRBV5-1 with TRBJ1-5; 9 bases are shared with TRBD1. In germline, CDR1 is SGHRS, CDR2 YFSETQ. V shed 4 bases, J shed 6 bases, and the junction held 5 bases outside the gene matches. CDR3 length equals 14 residues. DNA of the CDR3: TGCGCCAGCAGCGAGACAGGGGGAATTCAGCCCCAGCATTTT. Its translation: CASSETGGIQPQHF.

The J gene is TRBJ1-5, the V gene TRBV4-3; possible D gene TRBD1, 5 bases. Germline values: CDR1 LGHNA, CDR2 YSLEER. The CDR3 is 15 amino acids. V was clipped by 0 bases and J by 3 bases, with 9 bases between them. As DNA, the CDR3 is TGCGCCAGCAGCCAAGACCCGGACACCAATCAGCCCCAGCATTTT. It translates to CASSQDPDTNQPQHF.

Written as DNA, the CDR3 is TGTGCCCCCAACCGGGACCAAGCGACTTCTAGCACAGATACGCAGTATTTT. Its translation: CAPNRDQATSSTDTQYF. The rearrangement links TRBV10-3 to TRBJ2-3; D may match TRBD1 or TRBD2 (5 bases each). The V gene lost 11 bases and the J gene lost 0 bases, with 24 bases spanning the gap. Germline loops: CDR1 ENHRY, CDR2 SYGVKD. The CDR3 runs to 17 residues.

V gene TRBV12-3 or TRBV12-4 combines with J gene TRBJ1-5, with D perhaps matching TRBD1 (5 bases). V was pared by 8 bases and J by 0 bases, with 11 bases between. This CDR3 contains 14 residues. The chain's CDR3 is CASDLGRSNQPQHF. The CDR3 DNA sequence: TGTGCCAGCGATCTGGGGCGTAGCAATCAGCCCCAGCATTTT.

J is TRBJ1-5 and V is TRBV28; D is uncertain. The CDR3 has 14 amino acids. V lost 3 bases, J lost 5 bases, and 11 bases lay in between. The germline CDR1 and CDR2 sequences are MDHEN and SYDVKM. The CDR3 bases are TGTGCCAGCAGTTTGGTGAAAGGGTATCAGCCCCAGCATTTT. The encoded protein is CASSLVKGYQPQHF.

This clonotype has only a few counts. The CDR3: CASSLRGPPNQPQHF. The CDR3 DNA is TGTGCCAGCAGTTTGAGGGGGCCCCCTAATCAGCCCCAGCATTTT. This chain uses TRBV28 with TRBJ1-5; 7 nucleotides line up with TRBD1. The V gene end was trimmed by 3 bases and the J gene end by 4 bases; junction bases not matched to a gene: 6. Germline lookup yields CDR1 MDHEN and CDR2 SYDVKM. The CDR3 length is 15 residues.

Note on this clonotype: One junction end disagrees with the germline gene, perhaps due to a read error. The chain carries TRBV7-8 and TRBJ1-6; D is ambiguous. Germline assignment: CDR1 SGHVS and CDR2 FQNEAQ. This CDR3 spans 12 amino acids. The CDR3, as DNA: TGTGCCAACAGCTTCGGGAATTCACCCCTCCACTTT. This gives the protein CANSFGNSPLHF.

The rearrangement uses TRBV29-1 and TRBJ1-4, with 10 bases lining up with TRBD1. Germline values: CDR1 SQVTM, CDR2 ANQGSEA. CDR3 length equals 13 residues. The V gene end was trimmed by 6 bases and the J gene end by 5 bases; junction bases not matched to a gene: 3. CDR3 sequence reads: CSVGTGENEKLFF. The CDR3 DNA follows: TGCAGCGTCGGGACAGGGGAAAATGAAAAACTGTTTTTT.